Listed here are 20 T cell receptor beta chains from one sample, sequenced in a study of T cells expressing NK-cell markers. TCRdb re-called the 5' RACE reads and shows each CDR3 protein once, DNA omitted. The sample has over 100,000 distinct CDR3 sequences. Sequencing used blood T cells: a sorted CD56 or NKG2C T cell subset, CD4+ or CD8+ T cells, or bulk PBMC T cells (not recorded which). These receptors were obtained from a woman between 18 and 70 years old in good health.

J is TRBJ1-1 and V is TRBV19; without DNA, the TCRdb call of TRBD1 cannot be checked. The CDR3 sequence is 15 residues long. In germline, CDR1 is LNHDA, CDR2 SQIVND (reference sequence). Here the CDR3 reads CASSIAVGANTEAFF.

This rearrangement joins TRBV6-1 to TRBJ2-1. The CDR3 runs 15 residues. Germline V lookup: CDR1 MNHNS, CDR2 SASEGT. CDR3 protein: CASSLDGSSYNEQFF.

This chain uses TRBV27 with TRBJ1-5; as DNA is missing, the TRBD1 call by TCRdb cannot be tested. The germline V gene encodes CDR1 MNHEY and CDR2 SMNVEV (reference sequence). CDR3 length: 14 residues. CDR3 protein: CASSHRGTGQPQHF.

This chain uses TRBV7-9 with TRBJ1-2; the D call from TCRdb, TRBD1, cannot be confirmed without DNA. The CDR3 runs 14 residues. CDR1 and CDR2 from the germline V gene are SEHNR and FQNEAQ (reference sequence). The CDR3 sequence is CASSLGGTEYGYTF.

The V call is TRBV6-1, the J call TRBJ1-6; checking the TCRdb D call of TRBD1 is not possible without DNA. CDR1 MNHNS and CDR2 SASEGT come from the germline V gene. The CDR3 totals 15 residues. Here the CDR3 reads CASSPRTGGNSPLHF.

The chain carries TRBV9 and TRBJ1-4. CDR1 is SGDLS and CDR2 is YYNGEE in the germline V gene. The CDR3 is 15 residues long. This CDR3 is CASSVAGRKSEKLFF.

This chain joins TRBV18 and TRBJ2-5; TCRdb's D gene call, TRBD2, goes unchecked for lack of DNA. This CDR3 spans 17 amino acids. Germline V lookup: CDR1 KGHSH, CDR2 LQKENI. The CDR3: CASSPGLAGGMVETQYF. The full variable domain, in which reference TRBV18 and TRBJ2-5 provide the parts outside the CDR3, is NAGVMQNPRHLVRRRGQEARLRCSPMKGHSHVYWYRQLPEEGLKFMVYLQKENIIDESGMPKERFSAEFPKEGPSILRIQQVVRGDSAAYFCASSPGLAGGMVETQYFGPGTRLLVL.

The gene calls are TRBV5-5 and TRBJ2-1; TCRdb lists TRBD1, though no DNA is available to test this call. The V gene's germline CDR1 is SGHKS and CDR2 YYEKEE (reference sequence). This CDR3 has 15 amino acids. CDR3 in amino acids: CASSAGQGTGHEQFF. The full variable domain, completed using reference TRBV5-5 and TRBJ2-1, is DAGVTQSPTHLIKTRGQQVTLRCSPISGHKSVSWYQQVLGQGPQFIFQYYEKEERGRGNFPDRFSARQFPNYSSELNVNALLLGDSALYLCASSAGQGTGHEQFFGPGTRLTVL.

V and J are TRBV24-1 and TRBJ1-1; TCRdb proposes TRBD1, but this gene call is untestable without DNA. The germline gives CDR1 KGHDR, CDR2 SFDVKD. CDR3 length: 13 residues. This CDR3 reads CATLPRSDTEAFF.

This rearrangement joins TRBV7-3 to TRBJ2-1; TCRdb proposes TRBD1, but this gene call is untestable without DNA. There are 12 residues in the CDR3. The germline CDR1 and CDR2 sequences are SGHTA and FQGTGA. CDR3 sequence: CASSFVGGEQFF.

The J gene is TRBJ2-5, the V gene TRBV18; TCRdb names TRBD1, which stays unverified in the absence of DNA. Germline CDR1 KGHSH, CDR2 LQKENI. CDR3 length equals 13 residues. Here the CDR3 reads CASSPWGDETQYF.

The chain couples TRBV2 to TRBJ2-3; the D call of TRBD1 rests on TCRdb alone, since no DNA is present to check it. This CDR3 is built from 15 residues. CDR1 is SNHLY and CDR2 is FYNNEI in the germline V gene. This CDR3 reads CAPGGRTISTDTQYF.

The chain carries TRBV7-6 and TRBJ1-1; the TCRdb call, TRBD1, lacks DNA for checking. The CDR3 contains 13 residues. CDR1 is SGHVS, CDR2 FNYEAQ, per germline. This CDR3 reads CASSSTRTGEAFF.

The chain combines TRBV20-1 with TRBJ2-4; TCRdb's D call, TRBD1, is unchecked because there is no DNA. This CDR3 spans 16 amino acids. Per germline, CDR1 DFQATT and CDR2 SNEGSKA (reference sequence). The CDR3 loop is CSARPGTDLAKNIQYF.

V is TRBV6-1 and J is TRBJ1-2. CDR3 size: 14 residues. Per the germline V gene, CDR1 is MNHNS and CDR2 is SASEGT. Here the CDR3 reads CASSPPDGLRGYTF.

The rearrangement links TRBV20-1 to TRBJ2-1; the D gene TCRdb calls, TRBD1, cannot be checked with no DNA. The CDR3 length is 12 residues. Germline V gene lookup returns CDR1 DFQATT and CDR2 SNEGSKA (reference sequence). The CDR3 sequence: CSADTGGTEQFF.

The V and J genes are TRBV27 and TRBJ2-5; with no DNA, the TCRdb D assignment of TRBD2 cannot be verified. The CDR3 covers 14 residues. CDR1 is MNHEY and CDR2 is SMNVEV in the germline V gene (reference sequence). The CDR3 loop reads CASSSSVSRETQYF.

The chain joins TRBV6-1 to TRBJ1-1; there is no DNA to check the TCRdb D call of TRBD1. There are 13 residues in the CDR3. Per germline, CDR1 MNHNS and CDR2 SASEGT. The CDR3 reads CATRDRWNTEAFF.

The chain uses TRBV4-3 and TRBJ2-1; TCRdb's D call of TRBD1 is untestable without DNA. This CDR3 contains 15 residues. The V gene's germline CDR1 is LGHNA and CDR2 YSLEER. CDR3 amino acids: CASSQVAGRYNEQFF.

The chain carries TRBV29-1 and TRBJ2-1; TCRdb names TRBD1, which stays unverified in the absence of DNA. CDR3 size: 13 residues. In germline, CDR1 is SQVTM, CDR2 ANQGSEA. CDR3 amino acids: CSVGPPSYNEQFF.